The 12 T cell receptor beta chains in this list originate from one sample, sequenced in a study of human T cells and chemical hapten exposure. Documented time point: patch test 2, 6 weeks after DPC sensitization. As for treatment: therapeutic diphenylcyclopropenone sensitization with weekly scalp DPC. TCRdb recomputed calls from the RACE reads with MiXCR, one row per CDR3 protein. The sample lists more than 110,000 distinct CDR3 sequences; approximately 12% were seen once. The sequences come from whole blood, collected in connection with sensitization to the hapten diphenylcyclopropenone (DPC). These receptors were collected from a woman in her 50s with alopecia areata. Some clones in this sample may be carry-over from other donors' samples.

This clonotype has more than one count but fewer than ten. This chain uses TRBV7-2 with TRBJ2-3; D tentatively reads TRBD1 or TRBD2 (5 bases each). This CDR3 has 14 amino acids. Germline V gives CDR1 SGHTA, CDR2 FQGNSA. With 2 bases removed from V and 4 bases from J, the gap between germline ends came to 10 bases. DNA for the CDR3: TGTGCCAGCAGCTTACGGGGCCAGCCAGATACGCAGTATTTT. Translated: CASSLRGQPDTQYF.

There are a few counts of this clonotype. This sequence joins TRBV20-1 and TRBJ2-1, with 7 bases that match TRBD2. Losses at the gene ends were 5 bases for V and 8 bases for J; bases not matched to a gene: 15. The V gene's germline CDR1 is DFQATT and CDR2 SNEGSKA (reference sequence). The CDR3 is 15 residues long. The CDR3 sequence is CSAPSAGVGTDEQFF. The CDR3 nucleotides read TGCAGTGCTCCCTCCGCGGGAGTCGGTACCGATGAGCAGTTCTTC.

This clonotype has at least ten counts. The CDR3 sequence is CASRPGTSGRSEQFF. The DNA of the CDR3 is TGTGCCAGCAGACCCGGGACTAGCGGGAGGTCTGAGCAGTTCTTC. V gene TRBV11-3 combines with J gene TRBJ2-1; 15 bases match TRBD2. With V trimmed by 6 bases and J by 9 bases, 6 bases remained unmatched. The CDR3 has 15 amino acids. Per germline, CDR1 SGHNT and CDR2 YENEEA.

In this sample, this clonotype turned up a few times. V usage is TRBV5-1 and J usage is TRBJ2-1; 11 bases fit TRBD2. This CDR3 spans 17 amino acids. Germline CDR1 SGHRS, CDR2 YFSETQ. The trim removed 6 bases at V and 0 bases at J, leaving 8 bases unmatched. The CDR3 nucleotides are TGCGCCAGCAAGGGGACTAGCGGATGGAGCTCCTACAATGAGCAGTTCTTC. It codes for CASKGTSGWSSYNEQFF.

The chain links TRBV6-1 to TRBJ2-3, with D perhaps given as TRBD1 or TRBD2 (5 bases each). V was pared by 6 bases and J by 4 bases, with 11 bases between. Germline lookup yields CDR1 MNHNS and CDR2 SASEGT. This CDR3 comprises 13 residues. CDR3 amino acids: CASRGTTADTQYF. DNA of the CDR3: TGTGCCAGCAGGGGGACGACGGCAGATACGCAGTATTTT.

This clonotype was seen only a few times. V usage is TRBV24-1 and J usage is TRBJ2-1; possible D gene TRBD2, 6 bases. V dropped 1 base and J dropped 0 bases, with 9 bases sitting between them. The germline V gene has CDR1 KGHDR and CDR2 SFDVKD. The CDR3 consists of 16 residues. The CDR3 nucleotides read TGTGCCACCAGTGATTTTGGCGGGGCCTCCTACAATGAGCAGTTCTTC. This sequence encodes CATSDFGGASYNEQFF.

The rearrangement joins TRBV28 to TRBJ2-1, with 11 nucleotides matching TRBD2. The germline V gene has CDR1 MDHEN and CDR2 SYDVKM. The CDR3 contains 15 residues. Germline trimming cut 5 bases from V and 9 bases from J; bases unmatched to any gene: 9. CDR3 in DNA: TGTGCCAGCAGTCTTAGCGGGAGGGCCTACGGTGAGCAGTTCTTC. Translated: CASSLSGRAYGEQFF.

CDR3 residues: CASSPPRTSGMSSYNEQFF. The DNA for the CDR3 is TGTGCCAGCAGCCCGCCCCGAACTAGCGGGATGAGCTCCTACAATGAGCAGTTCTTC. The chain links TRBV7-9 to TRBJ2-1; 10 nucleotides line up with TRBD2. V lost 5 bases, J lost 0 bases, and 13 bases stayed unmatched. This CDR3 region has 19 residues. Per the germline V gene, CDR1 is SEHNR and CDR2 is FQNEAQ (reference sequence).

This clonotype was detected a few times. CDR3 in amino acids: CATSGAGGTYEQYF. The CDR3 DNA reads as TGTGCCACCAGTGGTGCAGGGGGAACCTACGAGCAGTACTTC. The rearrangement links TRBV24-1 to TRBJ2-7; 7 bases are a match to TRBD1. The CDR3 consists of 14 residues. The germline V gene has CDR1 KGHDR and CDR2 SFDVKD. V lost 5 bases to trimming and J lost 2 bases; unmatched junction nucleotides: 5.

The chain combines TRBV28 with TRBJ2-7, with 9 bases aligning to TRBD1. Trimming took 2 bases from V and 2 from J; bases not matched to a gene: 1. Per germline, CDR1 MDHEN and CDR2 SYDVKM. The CDR3 has 14 residues. The CDR3 nucleotides read TGTGCCAGCAGTTTAGGGACAGGGACCTACGAGCAGTACTTC. Residues: CASSLGTGTYEQYF.

The sample holds many counts of this clonotype. One junction end disagrees with the germline gene, perhaps due to a read error. The chain links TRBV5-1 to TRBJ2-3, with unresolved D. The CDR3 spans 12 residues. Germline V CDR1 and CDR2: SGHRS, YFSETQ. CDR3 nucleotide sequence: TGTGCCAGCAGCTTAGCCGCAGATACGCAGTATTTT. It encodes CASSLAADTQYF.

This chain uses TRBV28 with TRBJ2-2; tentatively, D is TRBD1 (6 bases). Trimming shortened V by 3 bases and J by 6 bases, and 11 bases separated the two germline ends. The length of the CDR3 is 14 residues. From germline, CDR1 is MDHEN and CDR2 SYDVKM. The CDR3: CASSFQGSAGELFF. The CDR3 DNA reads as TGTGCCAGCAGTTTTCAGGGGAGTGCCGGGGAGCTGTTTTTT.